The T cell receptor (beta chain) described here comes from a study of CD4 and CD8 cells across lung adenocarcinoma regions. This CDR3 has 13 amino acids. Germline V gives CDR1 MNHNS, CDR2 SASEGT. Trimming removed 10 bases from V and 0 bases from J, with 9 bases in between. Via MiXCR, TCRdb re-called the PCR reads, giving one row per CDR3 protein. The sample records about 12,000 distinct CDR3 sequences, about 50% being singletons. Samples came from patients with localized non-small cell lung adenocarcinoma. The sample holds many counts of this clonotype. Input material: CD8+ T cells from the margin of a lung tumor. The TCR was taken from a male donor with lung adenocarcinoma. The CD4 and CD8 labels of this study may be unreliable. The chain carries TRBV6-1 and TRBJ2-2, with D unclear. The CDR3 spells CATKDANTGELFF. The CDR3 DNA reads TGTGCCACCAAAGACGCGAACACCGGGGAGCTGTTTTTT.